Following are 21 T cell receptor beta chains from one sample sequenced in a study of cytomegalovirus exposure and HLA in healthy donors. The PCR contained 60 Vbeta and 13 Jbeta primers. This table comes from immunoSEQ multiplex PCR, and its TCRdb copy is limited to in-frame clones, with some not included. The data hold approximately 110,000 clones, with around 66% observed a single time. The specimen was PBMCs. The receptors come from a man aged 18 to 29 in good health and CMV-seropositive.

This clone was observed a few times. The chain employs TRBV6-5 and TRBJ1-1; D is possibly TRBD1 (5 bases). CDR1 and CDR2 from the germline V gene are MNHEY and SVGAGI. Between the trimmed V and J ends, which lost 2 bases and 1 base, there was a span of 5 bases. The CDR3 spans 13 residues. CDR3 amino acids: CASSYGQNTEAFF. CDR3 coding DNA: TGTGCCAGCAGTTACGGACAGAACACTGAAGCTTTCTTT.

The chain links TRBV10-1 to TRBJ2-5, with 16 bases fitting TRBD2. V gave up 5 bases and J gave up 2 bases; unmatched junction bases: 8. The CDR3 sequence is 18 residues long. Germline CDR1 is WNHNN and CDR2 is SYGVQD (reference sequence). CDR3 in amino acids: CASSSGTSGGAWQETQYF. DNA for the CDR3: TGCGCCAGCAGTTCCGGGACTAGCGGGGGGGCTTGGCAAGAGACCCAGTACTTC.

The chain combines TRBV5-4 with TRBJ2-6; 9 bases match TRBD1. Per the germline V gene, CDR1 is SGHNT and CDR2 is YYREEE (reference sequence). The length of the CDR3 is 18 residues. The junction had 12 bases not matched to a gene; V was cut back by 4 bases and J by 4 bases. As DNA, the CDR3 is TGTGCCAGCAGCCGGGGTTCCGGGACAGGGTCCGGGGCCAACGTCCTGACTTTC. Translation: CASSRGSGTGSGANVLTF.

Turning to this clone: Other nucleotide sequences from this sample produce the same CDR3. V and J are TRBV6-5 and TRBJ1-1; D is possibly TRBD1 (6 bases). The CDR3 consists of 14 residues. Trimming took off 5 bases at V and 4 bases at J, with 14 bases between the two ends. Germline-derived CDR1 and CDR2 are MNHEY and SVGAGI. CDR3 nucleotides: TGTGCCAGCAGTCTACAGGGCCGGGGCACTGAAGCTTTCTTT. This codes for CASSLQGRGTEAFF.

The V call is TRBV5-6, the J call TRBJ2-7, with D possibly matching TRBD1 (6 bases). Trimming shortened V by 1 base and J by 2 bases, and 16 bases separated the two germline ends. Germline V CDR1 and CDR2: SGHDT, YYEEEE. There are 16 residues in the CDR3. The CDR3 loop reads CASSLLRRDTPYEQYF. DNA for the CDR3: TGTGCCAGCAGCTTGCTTCGTCGGGACACCCCCTACGAGCAGTACTTC.

The genes are TRBV10-1 and TRBJ2-1, with D perhaps matching TRBD1 (6 bases). The CDR3 spans 13 residues. From germline, CDR1 is WNHNN and CDR2 SYGVQD (reference sequence). Deletions cut 4 bases from V and 4 bases from J, with 8 bases between. DNA for the CDR3: TGCGCCAGCAGTGTTGGACAGTACAATGAGCAGTTCTTC. Protein sequence: CASSVGQYNEQFF.

The chain links TRBV4-1 to TRBJ2-7, with 8 bases lining up with TRBD2. Germline loops: CDR1 MGHRA, CDR2 YSYEKL. The length of the CDR3 is 15 residues. Trimming at V came to 2 bases and at J to 4 bases, leaving 7 bases not matched to a gene. The CDR3 DNA follows: TGCGCCAGCAGCCAAACGGGGGGGAACCGGTACGAGCAGTACTTC. Amino acids: CASSQTGGNRYEQYF.

The genes are TRBV2 and TRBJ2-1; no definite D call. V was shortened by 0 bases and J by 10 bases, with 10 bases between the two germline ends. From germline, CDR1 is SNHLY and CDR2 FYNNEI. The CDR3 is 13 residues long. The CDR3 coding sequence is TGTGCCAGCAGTGAAGCCCTTAGCTACGAGCAGTTCTTC. This translates into CASSEALSYEQFF.

The CDR3 DNA follows: TGTGCCAGCAGGGTTTCAGGTACTGCAACTAATGAAAAACTGTTTTTT. It encodes CASRVSGTATNEKLFF. The chain combines TRBV6-8 with TRBJ1-4, with D unclear. The germline CDR1 and CDR2 sequences are MNHGY and SAAAGT. This CDR3 comprises 16 residues. With 6 bases removed from V and 0 bases from J, the gap between germline ends came to 14 bases.

The J gene is TRBJ2-1, the V gene TRBV19, with 8 bases identical to TRBD1. Germline lookup yields CDR1 LNHDA and CDR2 SQIVND (reference sequence). The CDR3 is 16 amino acids. J gave up 1 base and V 4 bases, and 6 bases lay outside the gene matches. CDR3 in DNA: TGTGCCAGTAGTACCCCCGGGACAGGATCCTACAATGAGCAGTTCTTC. Its translation is CASSTPGTGSYNEQFF.

CDR3 DNA sequence: TGTGCCTGGAGAAGTACCACGATCACAATATATAACACCGGGGAGCTGTTTTTT. It specifies CAWRSTTITIYNTGELFF. The chain combines TRBV30 with TRBJ2-2, with no clear D. Trimming removed 3 bases at V and 2 bases at J, with 22 bases between. CDR3 length: 18 residues. Per the germline V gene, CDR1 is GTSNPN and CDR2 is SVGIG (reference sequence).

This chain links TRBV5-5 with TRBJ2-7; D gene ambiguous. Germline CDR1 SGHKS, CDR2 YYEKEE (reference sequence). The CDR3 contains 14 residues. Trimming took off 3 bases at V and 5 bases at J, with 15 bases between the two ends. DNA for the CDR3: TGTGCCAGCAGCTCAATAACGCCGACTGACGAGCAGTACTTC. As protein: CASSSITPTDEQYF.

This rearrangement joins TRBV9 to TRBJ2-2; tentative D call: TRBD2 (5 bases). Trimming left V 4 bases short and J 6 bases short, with 13 bases between. The CDR3 runs to 14 residues. The germline gives CDR1 SGDLS, CDR2 YYNGEE. As DNA, the CDR3 is TGTGCCAGCAGCTCCCTCCTGCGGGCCGGGGAGCTGTTTTTT. Translation: CASSSLLRAGELFF.

The chain carries TRBV6-1 and TRBJ1-5, with 7 bases identical to TRBD1. The CDR3 is 16 residues long. Per germline, CDR1 MNHNS and CDR2 SASEGT. Germline trimming cut 4 bases from V and 3 bases from J; bases unmatched to any gene: 9. Written as DNA, the CDR3 is TGTGCCAGCAGTGGCCCGACAGGGACGAACAATCAGCCCCAGCATTTT. Translated: CASSGPTGTNNQPQHF.

V gene TRBV2 combines with J gene TRBJ2-1; TRBD2 matches 11 bases. Losses at the gene ends were 6 bases for V and 10 bases for J; bases not matched to a gene: 11. Germline CDR1 reads SNHLY; CDR2 reads FYNNEI. The CDR3 runs 15 residues. As DNA, the CDR3 is TGTGCCAGCAGGCCACTAGCGGGGGCCCCCTGGGAGCAGTTCTTC. This gives the protein CASRPLAGAPWEQFF.

This clone was detected only a few times. Additional DNA sequences in this sample encode the identical CDR3. The chain has TRBV5-4 and TRBJ2-3, with D possibly being TRBD2 (5 bases). Germline V gene data show CDR1 as SGHNT and CDR2 as YYREEE (reference sequence). The germline V and J ends were trimmed by 2 bases and 3 bases, with 7 bases remaining between them. This CDR3 is 13 amino acids long. The DNA of the CDR3 is TGTGCCAGCAGCTTACGGGGAACAGATACGCAGTATTTT. Residues: CASSLRGTDTQYF.

CDR3 DNA sequence: TGTGCCAGCAGCCAAGATTCCGGGTTAAGCACAGATACGCAGTATTTT. Its translation is CASSQDSGLSTDTQYF. V and J are TRBV4-2 and TRBJ2-3; D remains ambiguous. CDR3 length: 16 amino acids. V was clipped by 0 bases and J by 0 bases, with 10 bases between them. Germline V gene lookup returns CDR1 LGHNA and CDR2 YNFKEQ.

CDR3 amino acids: CASSLDVGQGLDEQYF. CDR3 nucleotides: TGTGCCAGCAGCTTAGATGTGGGACAGGGATTAGACGAGCAGTACTTC. The chain links TRBV7-6 to TRBJ2-7, with 9 bases lining up with TRBD1. The CDR3 is 16 residues long. CDR1 and CDR2 from the germline V gene are SGHVS and FNYEAQ. J gave up 5 bases and V 1 base, and 9 bases lay outside the gene matches.

The CDR3 spells CASRDVTGNYNEQFF. CDR3 nucleotide sequence: TGTGCCAGCCGTGACGTGACAGGAAACTACAATGAGCAGTTCTTC. The rearrangement links TRBV28 to TRBJ2-1; tentative D call: TRBD1 (6 bases). Trimming took 8 bases from V and 3 from J, leaving 17 bases between them. This CDR3 contains 15 residues. From germline, CDR1 is MDHEN and CDR2 SYDVKM. Filled out from reference TRBV28 and TRBJ2-1, the complete variable domain reads DVKVTQSSRYLVKRTGEKVFLECVQDMDHENMFWYRQDPGLGLRLIYFSYDVKMKEKGDIPEGYSVSREKKERFSLILESASTNQTSMYLCASRDVTGNYNEQFFGPGTRLTVL.

The chain couples TRBV6-6 to TRBJ2-1; possible D gene TRBD1, 8 bases. Germline V lookup: CDR1 MNHNY, CDR2 SVGAGI (reference sequence). This CDR3 spans 16 amino acids. The V end lost 5 bases, the J end lost 7 bases, and 21 bases lay between the germline ends. In DNA, the CDR3 is TGTGCCAGCAGTCTGGACAGGGACGGGGGGCTAAATGAGCAGTTCTTC. Translating gives CASSLDRDGGLNEQFF.

The chain recombines TRBV15 with TRBJ2-7; no clear D. The CDR3 totals 14 residues. Trimming took 0 bases from V and 7 from J, leaving 13 bases between them. Per germline, CDR1 LNHNV and CDR2 YYDKDF (reference sequence). The CDR3 sequence: CATSRDATGREQYF. As DNA, the CDR3 is TGTGCCACCAGCAGAGACGCCACGGGTCGGGAGCAGTACTTC.